The 24 T cell receptor beta chains presented below share a single source sample, sequenced in a study of shared clonotypes between healthy human individuals. Clones were sequenced by immunoSEQ multiplex PCR, and TCRdb holds only the in-frame ones, with some missing. The data hold around 940,000 clones, with around 80% observed a single time. Sequencing used memory CD4+ T cells sorted from blood. Subset meaning: CD45RA-negative fraction. These receptors were taken from a man between 18 and 35 years old in good health.

Notes on this clone: In the same sample, other DNA sequences code for this CDR3. The V call is TRBV6-5, the J call TRBJ1-1; D not certain. From germline, CDR1 is MNHEY and CDR2 SVGAGI. V was cut by 2 bases and J by 1 base, with 8 bases left in between. CDR3 length: 14 amino acids. DNA of the CDR3: TGTGCCAGCAGTTACAGGACGGGGAACACTGAAGCTTTCTTT. Residues: CASSYRTGNTEAFF.

This clone was seen repeatedly, ten times or more. The rearrangement uses TRBV28 and TRBJ1-5; 8 bases agree with TRBD1. The trim removed 6 bases at V and 5 bases at J, leaving 6 bases unmatched. Per the germline V gene, CDR1 is MDHEN and CDR2 is SYDVKM. The CDR3 has 14 amino acids. The CDR3 nucleotides read TGTGCCAGCAGGGGGACAGGAGGTTATCAGCCCCAGCATTTT. Translating it yields CASRGTGGYQPQHF.

The chain is built from TRBV18 and TRBJ2-3; TRBD2 is a possible D gene (5 bases). The CDR3 contains 15 residues. V was shortened by 3 bases and J by 1 base, with 11 bases between the two germline ends. Germline CDR1 and CDR2: KGHSH and LQKENI. CDR3 nucleotide sequence: TGTGCCAGCTCACCCGGGGAAAGGGGCACAGATACGCAGTATTTT. Protein product: CASSPGERGTDTQYF.

This clone was observed at least ten times. The rearrangement joins TRBV7-8 to TRBJ1-5, with 9 bases matching TRBD1. Looked up from germline, CDR1 is SGHVS and CDR2 is FQNEAQ. The CDR3 has 17 amino acids. V lost 1 base to trimming and J lost 6 bases; unmatched junction nucleotides: 10. The CDR3 loop is CASSLVVTGGLRQPQHF. Here the CDR3 DNA reads TGTGCCAGCAGCTTAGTAGTGACAGGGGGTTTGCGTCAGCCCCAGCATTTT. The variable domain in full, with the rest retrieved from reference TRBV7-8 and TRBJ1-5, is GAGVSQSPRYKVAKRGQDVALRCDPISGHVSLFWYQQALGQGPEFLTYFQNEAQLDKSGLPSDRFFAERPEGSVSTLKIQRTQQEDSAVYLCASSLVVTGGLRQPQHFGDGTRLSIL.

The rearrangement uses TRBV18 and TRBJ2-1; D is perhaps TRBD1 (6 bases). CDR1 KGHSH and CDR2 LQKENI come from the germline V gene. There are 14 residues in the CDR3. The germline V and J ends were trimmed by 0 bases and 6 bases, with 9 bases remaining between them. CDR3 sequence reads: CASSPPQGSNEQFF. Here the CDR3 DNA reads TGTGCCAGCTCACCACCACAGGGAAGCAATGAGCAGTTCTTC. The whole variable domain, remainder taken from reference TRBV18 and TRBJ2-1, is NAGVMQNPRHLVRRRGQEARLRCSPMKGHSHVYWYRQLPEEGLKFMVYLQKENIIDESGMPKERFSAEFPKEGPSILRIQQVVRGDSAAYFCASSPPQGSNEQFFGPGTRLTVL.

This chain joins TRBV7-9 and TRBJ2-2; TRBD1 agrees at 8 bases. With V trimmed by 4 bases and J by 3 bases, 1 base remained unmatched. CDR1 SEHNR and CDR2 FQNEAQ come from the germline V gene (reference sequence). CDR3 length: 14 amino acids. The CDR3 DNA reads as TGTGCCAGCAGCTCGGACAGGGACACCGGGGAGCTGTTTTTT. It translates to CASSSDRDTGELFF.

The chain couples TRBV5-4 to TRBJ2-1, with 7 bases that match TRBD2. The CDR3 loop spans 17 amino acids. Germline lookup yields CDR1 SGHNT and CDR2 YYREEE (reference sequence). Unmatched junction bases numbered 18, after V lost 4 bases and J lost 8 bases. The CDR3 is CASSHGLQRGTPHEQFF. The CDR3 region has the DNA TGTGCCAGCAGCCACGGACTCCAGCGGGGCACTCCCCATGAGCAGTTCTTC.

This clone was recorded a few times. The gene calls are TRBV9 and TRBJ2-1; D gene uncertain. V was cut by 0 bases and J by 2 bases, with 15 bases left in between. The length of the CDR3 is 17 residues. CDR1 SGDLS and CDR2 YYNGEE come from the germline V gene. The CDR3 nucleotides read TGTGCCAGCAGCGTAGACAGCTCGGCGCCCCCCTACAATGAGCAGTTCTTC. This encodes CASSVDSSAPPYNEQFF.

This clone was observed a handful of times. V is TRBV5-1 and J is TRBJ2-5; D tentatively fits TRBD1 or TRBD2 (6 bases each). Germline V gene data show CDR1 as SGHRS and CDR2 as YFSETQ. The CDR3 is made up of 15 amino acids. V dropped 4 bases and J dropped 2 bases, with 15 bases sitting between them. The CDR3 region has the DNA TGCGCCAGCAGCCCTAATCCGGGGGCTCAAGAGACCCAGTACTTC. Its translation is CASSPNPGAQETQYF.

In its sample, this clone was seen many times. The chain recombines TRBV6-4 with TRBJ1-5, with TRBD1 matching 9 bases. J gave up 3 bases and V 0 bases, and 9 bases lay outside the gene matches. Germline values: CDR1 MRHNA, CDR2 SNTAGT. This CDR3 comprises 18 residues. The CDR3 is CASSDSGGDRAFNQPQHF. The CDR3, as DNA: TGTGCCAGCAGTGACTCCGGGGGGGACAGGGCCTTCAATCAGCCCCAGCATTTT.

The chain is built from TRBV14 and TRBJ1-2; no definite D call. Trimming stripped 1 base from V and 4 bases from J, with 7 bases between. Germline V lookup: CDR1 SGHDN, CDR2 FVKESK. CDR3 length: 13 residues. CDR3 residues: CASSQGRIYGYTF. In nucleotides, the CDR3 is TGTGCCAGCAGCCAAGGACGCATCTATGGCTACACCTTC.

This clone was recorded many times. The chain carries TRBV27 and TRBJ1-2; D may be TRBD1 (6 bases). CDR1 and CDR2 (germline): MNHEY, SMNVEV (reference sequence). Trimming shortened V by 6 bases and J by 5 bases, and 10 bases separated the two germline ends. The CDR3 is 12 residues long. This CDR3 reads CASSPRGYGYTF. DNA for the CDR3: TGTGCCAGCAGCCCCAGGGGTTATGGCTACACCTTC.

The gene calls are TRBV7-3 and TRBJ2-1, with 9 bases lining up with TRBD1. V lost 5 bases to trimming and J lost 0 bases; unmatched junction nucleotides: 5. CDR3 length equals 16 residues. Germline lookup yields CDR1 SGHTA and CDR2 FQGTGA. CDR3 sequence: CASSLQGAISYNEQFF. In DNA, the CDR3 is TGTGCCAGCAGCCTACAGGGGGCGATCTCCTACAATGAGCAGTTCTTC.

This chain uses TRBV18 with TRBJ1-3, with D tentatively TRBD1 (5 bases). Per the germline V gene, CDR1 is KGHSH and CDR2 is LQKENI. Between the trimmed V and J ends, which lost 6 bases and 8 bases, there was a span of 17 bases. The CDR3 has 14 residues. CDR3 nucleotide sequence: TGTGCCAGCTCGCCCATCCAAGGGACGGACACCATATATTTT. This sequence encodes CASSPIQGTDTIYF.

The gene calls are TRBV7-2 and TRBJ2-5, with 8 positions matching TRBD1. CDR1 SGHTA and CDR2 FQGNSA come from the germline V gene. J lost 5 bases, V lost 1 base, and 6 bases had no gene match. This CDR3 spans 15 amino acids. As DNA, the CDR3 is TGTGCCAGCAGCTTAGGCAGGGGGCGCTACGAGACCCAGTACTTC. Amino acid sequence: CASSLGRGRYETQYF.

This rearrangement joins TRBV11-2 to TRBJ2-1; TRBD1 might be the D (6 bases). The germline V gene has CDR1 SGHAT and CDR2 FQNNGV. V lost 5 bases, J lost 6 bases, and 20 bases lay in between. CDR3 length equals 16 residues. This CDR3 is CASSNRAGFYSNEQFF. CDR3 nucleotides: TGTGCCAGCAGCAACAGGGCGGGTTTCTATTCCAATGAGCAGTTCTTC.

This rearrangement joins TRBV30 to TRBJ1-4; TRBD1 matches at 7 bases. The CDR3 runs to 15 residues. CDR1 and CDR2 (germline): GTSNPN, SVGIG (reference sequence). The V segment lost 8 bases and the J segment 8 bases; nucleotides outside the gene matches: 17. The CDR3 nucleotides read TGTGCCAGTAACCCAACCGGGACAGTAAGAGAAAAACTGTTTTTT. Residues: CASNPTGTVREKLFF.

The chain links TRBV5-1 to TRBJ2-1; TRBD2 aligns across 8 bases. The CDR3 covers 16 residues. Germline V CDR1 and CDR2: SGHRS, YFSETQ. V gave up 4 bases and J gave up 2 bases; unmatched junction bases: 8. The DNA for the CDR3 is TGCGCCAGCAGCGAGATGCCAGCGGGGGCCTACAATGAGCAGTTCTTC. It yields the protein CASSEMPAGAYNEQFF. The complete variable domain, with remaining parts taken from reference TRBV5-1 and TRBJ2-1, reads KAGVTQTPRYLIKTRGQQVTLSCSPISGHRSVSWYQQTPGQGLQFLFEYFSETQRNKGNFPGRFSGRQFSNSRSEMNVSTLELGDSALYLCASSEMPAGAYNEQFFGPGTRLTVL.

The chain couples TRBV4-1 to TRBJ2-1; D is tentatively TRBD1 or TRBD2 (6 bases each). There are 15 residues in the CDR3. CDR1 and CDR2 from the germline V gene are MGHRA and YSYEKL. V was pared by 4 bases and J by 0 bases, with 10 bases between. The CDR3 DNA reads as TGCGCCAGCAGCCTCACGGGGGCCTCCTACAATGAGCAGTTCTTC. It yields the protein CASSLTGASYNEQFF.

V is TRBV14 and J is TRBJ2-7, with 7 bases lining up with TRBD2. Germline values: CDR1 SGHDN, CDR2 FVKESK. This CDR3 region has 15 residues. J lost 2 bases, V lost 4 bases, and 8 bases had no gene match. Written as DNA, the CDR3 is TGTGCCAGCAGCCTCAGGGAGGGCCTGACCTACGAGCAGTACTTC. It yields the protein CASSLREGLTYEQYF.

V is TRBV28 and J is TRBJ1-5; 9 bases align to TRBD1. With 5 bases clipped from V and 5 bases from J, the junction kept 16 bases outside the gene matches. The germline V gene has CDR1 MDHEN and CDR2 SYDVKM. The CDR3 has 18 residues. CDR3 in amino acids: CASSRGQGLGSLDQPQHF. The CDR3 DNA reads as TGTGCCAGCAGTCGGGGACAGGGTCTGGGTTCTTTGGATCAGCCCCAGCATTTT.

Regarding this clone: The sample contains more than one DNA sequence encoding this CDR3. The chain uses TRBV5-1 and TRBJ2-3, with unresolved D. Trimming left V 0 bases short and J 1 base short, with 9 bases between. The germline CDR1 and CDR2 sequences are SGHRS and YFSETQ. The CDR3 extends over 15 amino acids. CDR3 region: CASSLAGDRTDTQYF. The CDR3 DNA reads TGCGCCAGCAGCTTGGCGGGCGACCGCACAGATACGCAGTATTTT.

V gene TRBV5-4 combines with J gene TRBJ1-2, with 8 bases aligning to TRBD1. Germline V gives CDR1 SGHNT, CDR2 YYREEE (reference sequence). Losses at the gene ends were 4 bases for V and 3 bases for J; bases not matched to a gene: 2. The CDR3 covers 13 residues. The CDR3 region is CASSAGQDYGYTF. The CDR3, as DNA: TGTGCCAGCAGCGCGGGACAGGACTATGGCTACACCTTC.

This chain links TRBV6-6 with TRBJ1-1; no firm D call. V lost 1 base and J lost 4, with 7 bases in between. Germline V CDR1 and CDR2: MNHNY, SVGAGI (reference sequence). The CDR3 is made up of 13 amino acids. The CDR3 here is CASSYLGSTEAFF. The DNA of the CDR3 is TGTGCCAGCAGTTACTTGGGGAGCACTGAAGCTTTCTTT.